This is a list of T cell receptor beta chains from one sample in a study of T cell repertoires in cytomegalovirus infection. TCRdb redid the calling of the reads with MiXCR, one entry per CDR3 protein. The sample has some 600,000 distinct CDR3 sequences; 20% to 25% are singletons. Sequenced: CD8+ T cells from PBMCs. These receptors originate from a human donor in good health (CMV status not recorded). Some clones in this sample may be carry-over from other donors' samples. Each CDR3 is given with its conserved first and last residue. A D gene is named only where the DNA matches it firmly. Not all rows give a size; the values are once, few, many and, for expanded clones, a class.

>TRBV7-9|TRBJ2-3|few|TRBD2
CAIKAGPPTDTQYF
TGTGCCATCAAAGCGGGGCCGCCCACAGATACGCAGTATTTT
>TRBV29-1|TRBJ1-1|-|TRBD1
CSVRGRGNTEAFF
TGCAGCGTCAGGGGGCGGGGGAACACTGAAGCTTTCTTT
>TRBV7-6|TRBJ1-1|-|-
CASSNSGDGNTEAFF
TGTGCCAGCAGCAATAGCGGGGACGGGAACACTGAAGCTTTCTTT
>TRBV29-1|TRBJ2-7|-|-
CSVDGGDSQMDYEQYF
TGCAGCGTGGATGGGGGGGACAGCCAAATGGACTACGAGCAGTACTTC
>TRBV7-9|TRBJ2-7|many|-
CASSRSSYEQYF
TGTGCCAGCAGCCGTAGCTCCTACGAGCAGTACTTC
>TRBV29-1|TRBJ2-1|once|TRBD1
CSVEGQGVNNEQFF
TGCAGCGTTGAAGGGCAGGGGGTGAACAATGAGCAGTTCTTC
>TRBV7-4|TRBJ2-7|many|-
CASSSTGPSYEQYF
TGTGCCAGCAGCTCTACAGGGCCATCCTACGAGCAGTACTTC
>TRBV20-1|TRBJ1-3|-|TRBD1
CSARDRGVSGNTIYF
TGCAGTGCCCGGGACAGGGGAGTTTCTGGAAACACCATATATTTT
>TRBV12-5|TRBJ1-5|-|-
CASGPPADVYSNQPQHF
TGTGCTAGTGGCCCCCCGGCAGACGTATATAGCAATCAGCCCCAGCATTTT
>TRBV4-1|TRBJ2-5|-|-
CASSQDYPGETQYF
TGCGCCAGCAGCCAAGACTACCCCGGGGAGACCCAGTACTTC
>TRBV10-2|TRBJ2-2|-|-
CASGNLGELFF
TGCGCCAGCGGAAACCTGGGGGAGCTGTTTTTT
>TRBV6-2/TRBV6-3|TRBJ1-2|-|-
CASSYSPGVVGYTF
TGTGCCAGCAGTTACTCTCCAGGCGTGGTAGGCTACACCTTC
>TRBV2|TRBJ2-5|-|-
CASRSDKETQYF
TGTGCCAGCAGGAGTGACAAAGAGACCCAGTACTTC
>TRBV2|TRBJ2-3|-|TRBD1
CASIRYVQGVPTDTQYF
TGTGCCAGCATCCGTTACGTCCAGGGGGTGCCTACAGATACGCAGTATTTT
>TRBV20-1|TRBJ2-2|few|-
CSGRAEDTGELFF
TGCAGTGGACGGGCAGAAGACACCGGGGAGCTGTTTTTT
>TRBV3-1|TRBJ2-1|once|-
CASSLSTGPLYNEQFF
TGTGCCAGCAGCCTTTCCACGGGACCCCTTTACAATGAGCAGTTCTTC
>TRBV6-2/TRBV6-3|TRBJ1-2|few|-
CASSPPGRSNYGYTF
TGTGCCAGCAGTCCGCCGGGACGGTCTAACTATGGCTACACCTTC
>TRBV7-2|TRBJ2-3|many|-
CASSLRDVGNTDTQYF
TGTGCCAGCAGCTTACGGGACGTTGGAAACACAGATACGCAGTATTTT
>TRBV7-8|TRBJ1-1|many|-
CASSPGGTVAEAFF
TGTGCCAGCAGCCCCGGAGGGACGGTGGCTGAAGCTTTCTTT
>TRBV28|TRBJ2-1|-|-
CASSFYYFYNEQFF
TGTGCCAGCAGTTTCTACTATTTCTACAATGAGCAGTTCTTC
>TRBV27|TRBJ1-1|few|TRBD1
CASSFQSTGALTEAFF
TGTGCCAGCAGTTTCCAATCGACAGGGGCCCTCACTGAAGCTTTCTTT
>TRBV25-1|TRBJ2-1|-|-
CASSDDRVTRNEQFF
TGTGCCAGCAGTGACGATAGGGTAACAAGGAATGAGCAGTTCTTC
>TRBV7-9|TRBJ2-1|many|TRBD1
CASSSWTGYNEQFF
TGTGCCAGCAGCTCCTGGACAGGGTATAATGAGCAGTTCTTC
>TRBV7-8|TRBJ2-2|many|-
CASSLDGLGTGELFF
TGTGCCAGCAGCTTAGACGGGTTGGGGACCGGGGAGCTGTTTTTT
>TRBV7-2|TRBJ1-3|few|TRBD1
CASSRGRGQRNTIYF
TGTGCCAGCAGCCGCGGCAGGGGGCAAAGAAACACCATATATTTT
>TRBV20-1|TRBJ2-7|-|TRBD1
CSARDRDRSYEQYF
TGCAGTGCTAGAGATAGGGACAGATCCTACGAGCAGTACTTC
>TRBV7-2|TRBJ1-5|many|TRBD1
CASSQDRGLNQPQHF
TGTGCCAGCAGCCAGGACAGGGGGCTTAATCAGCCCCAGCATTTT
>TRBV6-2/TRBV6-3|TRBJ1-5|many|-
CASSWTTGYQPQHF
TGTGCCAGCAGTTGGACTACGGGGTATCAGCCCCAGCATTTT
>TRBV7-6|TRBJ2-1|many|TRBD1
CASSSQTGANEQFF
TGTGCCAGCAGCTCCCAGACAGGGGCCAATGAGCAGTTCTTC
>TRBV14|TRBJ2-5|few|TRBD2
CASSQVKRGAEETQYF
TGTGCCAGCAGCCAAGTTAAGCGGGGGGCGGAGGAGACCCAGTACTTC
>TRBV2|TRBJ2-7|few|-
CASWGVRFAYEQYF
TGTGCCAGCTGGGGCGTTCGTTTCGCCTACGAGCAGTACTTC
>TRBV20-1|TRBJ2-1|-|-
CSARDPIRPRGTNEQFF
TGCAGTGCTAGAGACCCGATACGCCCGAGGGGAACGAATGAGCAGTTCTTC
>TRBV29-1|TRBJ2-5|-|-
CSVEGKETQYF
TGCAGCGTTGAAGGCAAAGAGACCCAGTACTTC
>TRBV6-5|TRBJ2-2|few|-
CASSYSGIWAGELFF
TGTGCCAGCAGTTACTCGGGAATTTGGGCCGGGGAGCTGTTTTTT
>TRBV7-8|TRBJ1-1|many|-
CASRSTRYSNEAFF
TGTGCCAGCAGATCTACTAGGTACAGCAATGAAGCTTTCTTT
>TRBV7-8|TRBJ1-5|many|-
CASSLDPPYSNQPQHF
TGTGCCAGCAGCTTAGATCCGCCCTATAGCAATCAGCCCCAGCATTTT
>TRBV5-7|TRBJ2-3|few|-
CASSLDTSAADTQYF
TGTGCCAGCAGCTTGGACACCTCGGCGGCGGATACGCAGTATTTT
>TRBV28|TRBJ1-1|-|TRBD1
CASSFGQAEVGWWDTEAFF
TGTGCCAGCAGTTTCGGACAGGCGGAAGTCGGATGGTGGGACACTGAAGCTTTCTTT
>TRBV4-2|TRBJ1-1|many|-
CASSHAPGRAAFF
TGTGCCAGCAGCCATGCCCCCGGCAGGGCGGCTTTCTTT
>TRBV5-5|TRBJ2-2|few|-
CASSLEQGVTGELFF
TGTGCCAGCAGCTTGGAACAGGGCGTAACCGGGGAGCTGTTTTTT
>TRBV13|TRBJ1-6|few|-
CASSLELGYNSPLHF
TGTGCCAGCAGCTTAGAACTGGGGTATAATTCACCCCTCCACTTT
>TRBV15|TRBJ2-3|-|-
CATSRDPGLEGDTQYF
TGTGCCACCAGCAGAGACCCGGGCCTCGAGGGAGATACGCAGTATTTT
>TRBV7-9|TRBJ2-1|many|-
CASSLKGVRDPTYNEQFF
TGTGCCAGCAGCTTAAAAGGAGTACGGGACCCCACCTACAATGAGCAGTTCTTC